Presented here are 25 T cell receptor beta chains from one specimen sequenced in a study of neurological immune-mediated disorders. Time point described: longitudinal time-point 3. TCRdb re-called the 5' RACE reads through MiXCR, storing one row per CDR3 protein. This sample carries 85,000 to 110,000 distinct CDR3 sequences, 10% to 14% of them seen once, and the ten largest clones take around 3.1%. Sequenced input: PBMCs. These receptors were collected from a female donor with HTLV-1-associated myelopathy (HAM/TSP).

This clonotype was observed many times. DNA for the CDR3: TGCGCCAGCAGCTTGGCCTCCGGAGCCTACGAGCAGTACTTC. Amino acid sequence: CASSLASGAYEQYF. This rearrangement joins TRBV5-1 to TRBJ2-7; D is ambiguous. Germline V gene sequence: CDR1 SGHRS, CDR2 YFSETQ. The CDR3 length is 14 residues. V lost 0 bases and J 2 bases, leaving 9 bases between the germline ends.

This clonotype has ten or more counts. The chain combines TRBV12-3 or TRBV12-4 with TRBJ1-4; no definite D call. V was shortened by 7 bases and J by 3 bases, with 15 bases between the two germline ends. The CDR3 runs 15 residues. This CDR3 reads CASIIGGRANEKLFF. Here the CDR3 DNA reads TGTGCCAGCATAATTGGTGGCAGAGCTAATGAAAAACTGTTTTTT.

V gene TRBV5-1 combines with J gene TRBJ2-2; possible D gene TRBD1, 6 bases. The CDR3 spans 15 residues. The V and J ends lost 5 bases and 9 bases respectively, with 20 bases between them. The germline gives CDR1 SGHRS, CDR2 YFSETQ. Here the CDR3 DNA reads TGCGCCAGCAGATCACAGGGACCGCGGGCCTGGGAGCTGTTTTTT. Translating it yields CASRSQGPRAWELFF.

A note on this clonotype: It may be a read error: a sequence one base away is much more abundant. The DNA for the CDR3 is TGCACCAGCAGCTTCCGGACAGGGGAAACCGGGGAGCTGTTTTTT. It translates to CTSSFRTGETGELFF. The chain joins TRBV5-1 to TRBJ2-2; TRBD1 aligns across 9 bases. The CDR3 is 15 residues long. The V gene's germline CDR1 is SGHRS and CDR2 YFSETQ.

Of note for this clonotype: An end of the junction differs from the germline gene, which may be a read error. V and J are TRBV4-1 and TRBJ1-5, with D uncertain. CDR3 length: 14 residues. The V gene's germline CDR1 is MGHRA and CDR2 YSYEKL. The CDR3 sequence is CPSSQETQGQPQHF. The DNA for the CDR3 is TGCCCCAGCAGCCAAGAAACGCAAGGTCAGCCCCAGCATTTT.

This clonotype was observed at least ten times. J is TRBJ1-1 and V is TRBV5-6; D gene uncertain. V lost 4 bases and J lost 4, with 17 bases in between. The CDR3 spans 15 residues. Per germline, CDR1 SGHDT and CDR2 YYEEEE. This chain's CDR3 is CASSQPYGVGTEAFF. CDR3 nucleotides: TGTGCCAGCAGCCAACCATACGGGGTCGGCACTGAAGCTTTCTTT. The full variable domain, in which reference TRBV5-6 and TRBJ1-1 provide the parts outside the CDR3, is DAGVTQSPTHLIKTRGQQVTLRCSPKSGHDTVSWYQQALGQGPQFIFQYYEEEERQRGNFPDRFSGHQFPNYSSELNVNALLLGDSALYLCASSQPYGVGTEAFFGQGTRLTVV.

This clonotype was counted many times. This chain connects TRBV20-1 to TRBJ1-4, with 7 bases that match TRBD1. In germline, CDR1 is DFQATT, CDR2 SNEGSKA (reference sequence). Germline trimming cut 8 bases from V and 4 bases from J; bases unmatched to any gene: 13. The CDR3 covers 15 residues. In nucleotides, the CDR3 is TGCAGTCCAGGGGGAGGGGGGCTGGTTAATGAAAAACTGTTTTTT. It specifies CSPGGGGLVNEKLFF.

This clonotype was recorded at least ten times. The CDR3 DNA sequence: TGCGCCAGCAGCCTGGACAGGGGGGCAGAGACCCAGTACTTC. It translates to CASSLDRGAETQYF. The V and J genes are TRBV5-1 and TRBJ2-5; 10 nucleotides match TRBD1. Unmatched junction bases numbered 4, after V lost 4 bases and J lost 4 bases. CDR1 and CDR2 from the germline V gene are SGHRS and YFSETQ. The CDR3 is made up of 14 amino acids.

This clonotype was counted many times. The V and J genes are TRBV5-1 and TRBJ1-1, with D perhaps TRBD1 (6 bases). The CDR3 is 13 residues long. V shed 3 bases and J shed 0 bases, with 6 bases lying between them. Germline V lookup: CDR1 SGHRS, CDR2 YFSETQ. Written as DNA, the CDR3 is TGCGCCAGCAGCTGGGACATGAACACTGAAGCTTTCTTT. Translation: CASSWDMNTEAFF. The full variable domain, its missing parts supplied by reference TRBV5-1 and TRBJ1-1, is KAGVTQTPRYLIKTRGQQVTLSCSPISGHRSVSWYQQTPGQGLQFLFEYFSETQRNKGNFPGRFSGRQFSNSRSEMNVSTLELGDSALYLCASSWDMNTEAFFGQGTRLTVV.

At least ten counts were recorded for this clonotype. CDR3 region: CSATGGSQETQYF. The CDR3 DNA reads as TGCAGTGCTACAGGGGGATCACAAGAGACCCAGTACTTC. The genes are TRBV20-1 and TRBJ2-5, with 7 bases that match TRBD1. The CDR3 extends over 13 amino acids. CDR1 is DFQATT, CDR2 SNEGSKA, per germline (reference sequence). The V and J ends lost 4 bases and 2 bases, in that order; junction bases with no gene match: 4.

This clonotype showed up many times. CDR3 coding DNA: TGTGCCAGCAGGCGGTTCTCAGATACGCAGTATTTT. It encodes CASRRFSDTQYF. The genes are TRBV28 and TRBJ2-3; D gene unclear. V gave up 6 bases and J gave up 4 bases, with 8 bases separating them. Per germline, CDR1 MDHEN and CDR2 SYDVKM. The CDR3 is made up of 12 amino acids.

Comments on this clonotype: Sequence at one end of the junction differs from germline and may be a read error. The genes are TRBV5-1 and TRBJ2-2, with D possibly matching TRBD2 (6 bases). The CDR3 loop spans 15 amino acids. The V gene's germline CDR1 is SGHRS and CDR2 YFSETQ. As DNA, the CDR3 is TGCACCAGCAGCTTCTCACTCGGGGGAACCGGGGAGCTGTTTTTT. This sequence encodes CTSSFSLGGTGELFF.

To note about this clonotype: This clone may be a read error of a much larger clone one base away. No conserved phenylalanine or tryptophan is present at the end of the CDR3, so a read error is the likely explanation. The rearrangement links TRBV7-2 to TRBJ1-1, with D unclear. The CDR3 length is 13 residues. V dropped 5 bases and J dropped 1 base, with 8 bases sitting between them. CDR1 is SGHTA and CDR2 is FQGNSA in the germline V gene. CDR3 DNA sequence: TGTGCCAGCAGCACCCGACGGAACACTGAAGCTTTCGTT. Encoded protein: CASSTRRNTEAFV.

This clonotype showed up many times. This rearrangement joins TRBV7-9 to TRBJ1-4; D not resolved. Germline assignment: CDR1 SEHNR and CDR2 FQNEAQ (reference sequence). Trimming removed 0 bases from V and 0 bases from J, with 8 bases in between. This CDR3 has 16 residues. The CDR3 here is CASSLALGATNEKLFF. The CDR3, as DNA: TGTGCCAGCAGCTTAGCTCTAGGAGCAACTAATGAAAAACTGTTTTTT.

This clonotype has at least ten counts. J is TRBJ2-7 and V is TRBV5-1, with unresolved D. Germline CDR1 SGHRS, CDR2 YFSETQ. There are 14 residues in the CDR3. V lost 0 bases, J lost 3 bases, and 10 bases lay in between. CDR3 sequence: CASSLEGYLYEQYF. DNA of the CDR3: TGCGCCAGCAGCTTGGAGGGCTACCTCTACGAGCAGTACTTC.

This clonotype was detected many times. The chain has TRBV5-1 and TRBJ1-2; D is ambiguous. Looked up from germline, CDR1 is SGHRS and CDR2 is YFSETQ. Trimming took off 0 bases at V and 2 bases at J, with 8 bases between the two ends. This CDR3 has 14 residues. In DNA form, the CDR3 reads TGCGCCAGCAGCTTGGTTTTGGGGAACTATGGCTACACCTTC. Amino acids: CASSLVLGNYGYTF. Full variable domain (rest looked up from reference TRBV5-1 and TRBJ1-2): KAGVTQTPRYLIKTRGQQVTLSCSPISGHRSVSWYQQTPGQGLQFLFEYFSETQRNKGNFPGRFSGRQFSNSRSEMNVSTLELGDSALYLCASSLVLGNYGYTFGSGTRLTVV.

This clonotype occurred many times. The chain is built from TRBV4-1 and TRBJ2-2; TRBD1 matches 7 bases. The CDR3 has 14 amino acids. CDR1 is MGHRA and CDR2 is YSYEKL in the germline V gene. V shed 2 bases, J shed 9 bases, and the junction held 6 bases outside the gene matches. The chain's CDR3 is CASSQMTGWRELFF. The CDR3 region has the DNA TGCGCCAGCAGCCAAATGACAGGGTGGCGGGAGCTGTTTTTT.

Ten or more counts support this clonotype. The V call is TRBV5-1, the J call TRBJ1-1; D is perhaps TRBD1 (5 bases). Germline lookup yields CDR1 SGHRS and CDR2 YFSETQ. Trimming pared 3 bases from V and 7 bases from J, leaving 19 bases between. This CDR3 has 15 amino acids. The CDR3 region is CASSSGALGGVEAFF. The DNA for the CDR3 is TGCGCCAGCAGCTCGGGTGCCCTCGGGGGGGTTGAAGCTTTCTTT.

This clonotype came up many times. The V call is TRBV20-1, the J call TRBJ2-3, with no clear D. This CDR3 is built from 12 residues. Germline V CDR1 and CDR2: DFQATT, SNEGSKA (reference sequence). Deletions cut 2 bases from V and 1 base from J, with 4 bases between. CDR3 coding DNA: TGCAGTGCTAGATGGGGCACAGATACGCAGTATTTT. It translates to CSARWGTDTQYF.

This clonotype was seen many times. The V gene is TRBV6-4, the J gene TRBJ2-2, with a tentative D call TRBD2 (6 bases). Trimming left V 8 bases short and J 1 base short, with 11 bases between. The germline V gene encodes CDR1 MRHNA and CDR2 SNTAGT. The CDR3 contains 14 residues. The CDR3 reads CASGRDWNTGELFF. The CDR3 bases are TGTGCCAGCGGCCGGGACTGGAACACCGGGGAGCTGTTTTTT.

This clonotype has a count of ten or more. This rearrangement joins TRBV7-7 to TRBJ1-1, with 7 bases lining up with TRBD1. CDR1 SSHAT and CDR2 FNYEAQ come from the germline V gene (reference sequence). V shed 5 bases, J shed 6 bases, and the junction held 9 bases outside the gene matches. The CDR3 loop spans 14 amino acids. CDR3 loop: CASSTQQGSAEAFF. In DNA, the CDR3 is TGTGCCAGCAGCACACAACAGGGGAGCGCTGAAGCTTTCTTT.

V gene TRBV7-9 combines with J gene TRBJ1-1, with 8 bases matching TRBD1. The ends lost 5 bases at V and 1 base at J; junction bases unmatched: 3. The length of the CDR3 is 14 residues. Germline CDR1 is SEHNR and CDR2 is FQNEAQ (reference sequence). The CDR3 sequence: CASSSGQGNTEAFF. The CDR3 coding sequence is TGTGCCAGCAGCAGCGGACAGGGGAACACTGAAGCTTTCTTT. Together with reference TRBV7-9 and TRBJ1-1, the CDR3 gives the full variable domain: DTGVSQNPRHKITKRGQNVTFRCDPISEHNRLYWYRQTLGQGPEFLTYFQNEAQLEKSRLLSDRFSAERPKGSFSTLEIQRTEQGDSAMYLCASSSGQGNTEAFFGQGTRLTVV.

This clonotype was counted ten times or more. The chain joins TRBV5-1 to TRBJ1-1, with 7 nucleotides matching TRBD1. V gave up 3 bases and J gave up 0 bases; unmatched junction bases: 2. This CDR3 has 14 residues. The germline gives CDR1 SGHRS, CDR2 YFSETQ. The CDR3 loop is CASSWDRMNTEAFF. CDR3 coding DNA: TGCGCCAGCAGCTGGGACAGAATGAACACTGAAGCTTTCTTT.

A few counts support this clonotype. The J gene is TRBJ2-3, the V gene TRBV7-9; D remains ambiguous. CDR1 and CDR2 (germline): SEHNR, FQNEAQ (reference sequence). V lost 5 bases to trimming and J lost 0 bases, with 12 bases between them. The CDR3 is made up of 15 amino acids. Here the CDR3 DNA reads TGTGCCAGCAGCCGTAGGCCTTCTAGCACAGATACGCAGTATTTT. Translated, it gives CASSRRPSSTDTQYF.

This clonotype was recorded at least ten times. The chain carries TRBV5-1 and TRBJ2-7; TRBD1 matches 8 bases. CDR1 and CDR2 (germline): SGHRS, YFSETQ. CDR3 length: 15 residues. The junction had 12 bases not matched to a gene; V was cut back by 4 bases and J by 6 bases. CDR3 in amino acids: CASSGPDREGLEQYF. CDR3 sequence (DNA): TGCGCCAGCAGCGGGCCGGACAGGGAAGGCCTCGAGCAGTACTTC.